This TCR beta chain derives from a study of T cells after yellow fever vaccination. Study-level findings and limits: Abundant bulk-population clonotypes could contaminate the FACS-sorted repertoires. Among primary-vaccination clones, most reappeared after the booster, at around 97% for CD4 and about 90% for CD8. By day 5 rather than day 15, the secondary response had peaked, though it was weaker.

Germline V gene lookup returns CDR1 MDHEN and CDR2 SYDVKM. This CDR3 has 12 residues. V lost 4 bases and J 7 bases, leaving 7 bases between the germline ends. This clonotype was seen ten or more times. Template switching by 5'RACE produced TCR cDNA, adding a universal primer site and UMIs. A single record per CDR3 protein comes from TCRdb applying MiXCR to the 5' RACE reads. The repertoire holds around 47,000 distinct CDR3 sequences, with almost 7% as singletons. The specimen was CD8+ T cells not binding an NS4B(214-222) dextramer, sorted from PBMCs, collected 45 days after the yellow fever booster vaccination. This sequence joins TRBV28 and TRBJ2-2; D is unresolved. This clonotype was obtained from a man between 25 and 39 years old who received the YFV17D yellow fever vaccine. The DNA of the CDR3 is TGTGCCAGCAGTTCCCTGTTCGGGGAGCTGTTTTTT. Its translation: CASSSLFGELFF.